One sample yielded the 16 T cell receptor beta chains listed below, sequenced in a study of cytomegalovirus exposure and HLA in healthy donors. The PCR ran on 60 Vbeta and 13 Jbeta primers. Clones were read by immunoSEQ multiplex PCR, and TCRdb kept only the in-frame ones, dropping some. The repertoire has 120,000 or so clones, roughly 80% of them found once; the top ten carry around 3.7%. Sample: PBMCs. The receptors were gathered from a man aged 30 to 45 in good health and CMV-seronegative.

The V and J genes are TRBV6-1 and TRBJ2-7; D is undetermined. This CDR3 comprises 13 residues. The ends were cut back, 6 bases at V and 1 base at J, with 10 bases in the middle. The germline V gene has CDR1 MNHNS and CDR2 SASEGT. Written as DNA, the CDR3 is TGTGCCAGCAGGTTGACATTTTCCTACGAGCAGTACTTC. Protein: CASRLTFSYEQYF.

The V and J genes are TRBV30 and TRBJ1-3; unclear D gene. The CDR3 is 13 residues long. The germline V and J ends were trimmed by 5 bases and 3 bases, with 11 bases remaining between them. In germline, CDR1 is GTSNPN, CDR2 SVGIG (reference sequence). CDR3 nucleotide sequence: TGTGCCTGGGCCGCGGGGAATGGAAACACCATATATTTT. Protein sequence: CAWAAGNGNTIYF.

The genes are TRBV6-5 and TRBJ2-2; D not resolved. The CDR3 sequence is 16 residues long. Looked up from germline, CDR1 is MNHEY and CDR2 is SVGAGI. V was clipped by 0 bases and J by 3 bases, with 11 bases between them. CDR3 DNA sequence: TGTGCCAGCAGTTACTCGAGTCCGGCGGACACCGGGGAGCTGTTTTTT. Translated, it gives CASSYSSPADTGELFF.

The chain joins TRBV30 to TRBJ2-5; 9 bases map to TRBD1. The better agreement between TRBJ2-7 and the DNA end casts doubt on the J call. The germline CDR1 and CDR2 sequences are GTSNPN and SVGIG (reference sequence). The CDR3 has 12 residues. The CDR3 here is CAWGTGNYEQYF. Here the CDR3 DNA reads TGTGCCTGGGGGACAGGGAACTACGAGCAGTACTTC.

The rearrangement links TRBV19 to TRBJ2-2; 10 nucleotides match TRBD1. The CDR3 spans 15 residues. The V segment lost 3 bases and the J segment 4 bases; nucleotides outside the gene matches: 2. The germline V gene encodes CDR1 LNHDA and CDR2 SQIVND (reference sequence). This CDR3 is CASSMRTGGTGELFF. The CDR3 DNA follows: TGTGCCAGTAGTATGAGGACAGGGGGCACCGGGGAGCTGTTTTTT.

The chain carries TRBV15 and TRBJ2-2, with D maybe TRBD2 (6 bases). With 1 base removed from V and 5 bases from J, the gap between germline ends came to 14 bases. This CDR3 has 16 amino acids. Germline V CDR1 and CDR2: LNHNV, YYDKDF (reference sequence). The CDR3, as DNA: TGTGCCACCAGCAGAGCTCGGCTAGCGACTACCGGGGAGCTGTTTTTT. It specifies CATSRARLATTGELFF.

The sample holds a few counts of this clone. This chain links TRBV11-2 with TRBJ2-1, with 11 bases lining up with TRBD2. The CDR3 has 15 amino acids. The germline V gene encodes CDR1 SGHAT and CDR2 FQNNGV. V trimming: 5 bases; J trimming: 4 bases; junction bases outside the gene matches: 4. The CDR3 loop reads CASSRTSGRYNEQFF. DNA of the CDR3: TGTGCCAGCAGCCGGACTAGCGGGCGGTACAATGAGCAGTTCTTC.

V gene TRBV5-6 combines with J gene TRBJ2-2; TRBD2 matches at 7 bases. Trimming took 4 bases from V and 1 from J; bases not matched to a gene: 10. The CDR3 length is 17 residues. Looked up from germline, CDR1 is SGHDT and CDR2 is YYEEEE. CDR3 sequence (DNA): TGTGCCAGCAGCCAGGCCGTAGCGGGTTGGAACACCGGGGAGCTGTTTTTT. The encoded protein is CASSQAVAGWNTGELFF.

In this sample, this clone turned up once. The chain carries TRBV6-1 and TRBJ1-1; weak D call: TRBD1 (6 bases). The ends were cut back, 4 bases at V and 5 bases at J, with 14 bases in the middle. The CDR3 loop spans 14 amino acids. Germline V CDR1 and CDR2: MNHNS, SASEGT. The CDR3 DNA reads as TGTGCCAGCAGTGCTACAGGGTCGGCGACTGAAGCTTTCTTT. It yields the protein CASSATGSATEAFF.

CDR3 sequence reads: CASSQDEGQFFYGYTF. CDR3 coding DNA: TGTGCCAGCAGCCAAGATGAGGGACAGTTTTTCTATGGCTACACCTTC. The chain is built from TRBV4-2 and TRBJ1-2, with 7 bases matching TRBD1. V shed 0 bases and J 4 bases; nucleotides not matched to a gene: 8. In germline, CDR1 is LGHNA, CDR2 YNFKEQ. The CDR3 runs to 16 residues.

The chain has TRBV5-1 and TRBJ2-2; 8 positions match TRBD1. Germline V lookup: CDR1 SGHRS, CDR2 YFSETQ. V trimming: 0 bases; J trimming: 2 bases; junction bases outside the gene matches: 6. The CDR3 is made up of 17 amino acids. The CDR3 DNA is TGCGCCAGCAGCTTGGTCTACAGGGGGACCAACACCGGGGAGCTGTTTTTT. Its protein is CASSLVYRGTNTGELFF. Drawing the rest from reference TRBV5-1 and TRBJ2-2, the complete variable domain is KAGVTQTPRYLIKTRGQQVTLSCSPISGHRSVSWYQQTPGQGLQFLFEYFSETQRNKGNFPGRFSGRQFSNSRSEMNVSTLELGDSALYLCASSLVYRGTNTGELFFGEGSRLTVL.

The chain recombines TRBV28 with TRBJ1-5; 8 bases map to TRBD1. Per germline, CDR1 MDHEN and CDR2 SYDVKM. The trim removed 3 bases at V and 3 bases at J, leaving 4 bases unmatched. This CDR3 spans 15 amino acids. CDR3 sequence (DNA): TGTGCCAGCAGTTTCTTACAGGGGGACAATCAGCCCCAGCATTTT. Its translation: CASSFLQGDNQPQHF.

The chain joins TRBV6-5 to TRBJ1-2, with a tentative D call TRBD1 (5 bases). Germline V gene sequence: CDR1 MNHEY, CDR2 SVGAGI. CDR3 length: 14 residues. V was trimmed by 4 bases and J by 3 bases, leaving 12 bases between them. CDR3 protein: CASSSLRGDYGYTF. The CDR3 nucleotides are TGTGCCAGCAGTTCCCTCCGGGGGGACTATGGCTACACCTTC.

Of note for this clone: Other DNA sequences from this sample encode an identical CDR3 as well. This chain uses TRBV28 with TRBJ1-2, with 9 positions matching TRBD1. The J segment lost 8 bases and the V segment lost 5 bases, leaving 15 bases of the junction unmatched. Germline CDR1 and CDR2: MDHEN and SYDVKM. This CDR3 has 16 residues. The CDR3 region is CASSQPNRGLLSGYTF. The CDR3 nucleotides are TGTGCCAGCAGTCAACCAAACAGGGGGCTACTTTCGGGCTACACCTTC.

This chain uses TRBV2 with TRBJ1-2; TRBD1 aligns across 7 bases. The CDR3 contains 16 residues. From germline, CDR1 is SNHLY and CDR2 FYNNEI. With V trimmed by 3 bases and J by 3 bases, 10 bases remained unmatched. CDR3 DNA: TGTGCCAGCAGTGAGACTTCCATTGGGACAGACTATGGCTACACCTTC. It codes for CASSETSIGTDYGYTF.

V gene TRBV29-1 combines with J gene TRBJ2-7, with 11 bases that match TRBD2. The CDR3 runs to 17 residues. With 3 bases clipped from V and 3 bases from J, the junction kept 13 bases outside the gene matches. CDR1 and CDR2 (germline): SQVTM, ANQGSEA. CDR3: CSVELQARGTSGYEQYF. The DNA of the CDR3 is TGCAGCGTTGAGCTTCAAGCCAGAGGGACTAGCGGCTACGAGCAGTACTTC.